These 7 T cell receptor beta chains were all obtained from the same sample, sequenced in a study of spatial heterogeneity in lung cancer. TCRdb reprocessed the 5' RACE reads via MiXCR and lists one record per CDR3 protein. The sample yields about 38,000 distinct CDR3 sequences, around 7.5% seen once. Time point defined: sample taken at primary tumor resection. TCRs were sequenced from unsorted whole RNA of tumor, nontumor lung or PBMC. The source was PBMCs, collected at surgery. All receptors come from a male donor with early-stage non-small cell lung cancer.

V gene TRBV12-3 or TRBV12-4 combines with J gene TRBJ2-1; 8 bases match TRBD2. V lost 4 bases and J lost 15; bases outside the gene matches: 11. The CDR3 loop spans 13 amino acids. CDR3 in DNA: TGTGCCAGCAGTTCCCCGGGACTAGTGTTCCCGTTCTTC. Its translation: CASSSPGLVFPFF.

This clonotype turned up a few times. The genes are TRBV19 and TRBJ2-5; D call uncertain. With 3 bases removed from V and 4 bases from J, the gap between germline ends came to 9 bases. Germline V gene sequence: CDR1 LNHDA, CDR2 SQIVND (reference sequence). The CDR3 runs 13 residues. This chain's CDR3 is CASSISGGETQYF. CDR3 bases: TGTGCCAGTAGTATTTCGGGTGGAGAGACCCAGTACTTC.

This clonotype was counted at least ten times. This CDR3 reads CATSDLDHFYEQYF. CDR3 coding DNA: TGTGCCACCAGTGACCTGGACCACTTCTACGAGCAGTACTTC. The chain is built from TRBV24-1 and TRBJ2-7; D uncertain. This CDR3 contains 14 residues. Germline CDR1 reads KGHDR; CDR2 reads SFDVKD. The V end lost 4 bases, the J end lost 3 bases, and 12 bases lay between the germline ends.

This clonotype has ten or more counts. V usage is TRBV27 and J usage is TRBJ1-4; D unclear. This CDR3 region has 15 residues. With 3 bases removed from V and 10 bases from J, the gap between germline ends came to 18 bases. CDR1 MNHEY and CDR2 SMNVEV come from the germline V gene (reference sequence). The CDR3 loop is CASSFSLTSMPKLFF. CDR3 bases: TGTGCCAGCAGTTTTTCGCTGACCTCAATGCCAAAACTGTTTTTT.

The table lists this clonotype with a few counts. J is TRBJ2-3 and V is TRBV27; no firm D call. Germline lookup yields CDR1 MNHEY and CDR2 SMNVEV (reference sequence). V lost 6 bases, J lost 0 bases, and 16 bases lay in between. The length of the CDR3 is 16 residues. CDR3 coding DNA: TGTGCCAGCAGCCTTTCTATGGTTTCGAGCACAGATACGCAGTATTTT. Protein product: CASSLSMVSSTDTQYF.

This clonotype was detected a few times. V and J are TRBV6-6 and TRBJ1-3; D uncertain. With 1 base removed from V and 3 bases from J, the gap between germline ends came to 10 bases. CDR3 size: 15 residues. CDR1 is MNHNY, CDR2 SVGAGI, per germline (reference sequence). The CDR3 protein is CASSYFEPRGNTIYF. CDR3 DNA: TGTGCCAGCAGTTACTTCGAACCACGTGGAAACACCATATATTTT.

There are many counts of this clonotype. This chain uses TRBV20-1 with TRBJ2-1; D tentatively reads TRBD1 or TRBD2 (6 bases each). This CDR3 is 16 amino acids long. The germline CDR1 and CDR2 sequences are DFQATT and SNEGSKA (reference sequence). Trimming took 6 bases from V and 7 from J, leaving 25 bases between them. CDR3 sequence reads: CSAESPGARRGNEQFF. As DNA, the CDR3 is TGCAGTGCCGAATCACCGGGGGCGAGGAGAGGAAATGAGCAGTTCTTC.